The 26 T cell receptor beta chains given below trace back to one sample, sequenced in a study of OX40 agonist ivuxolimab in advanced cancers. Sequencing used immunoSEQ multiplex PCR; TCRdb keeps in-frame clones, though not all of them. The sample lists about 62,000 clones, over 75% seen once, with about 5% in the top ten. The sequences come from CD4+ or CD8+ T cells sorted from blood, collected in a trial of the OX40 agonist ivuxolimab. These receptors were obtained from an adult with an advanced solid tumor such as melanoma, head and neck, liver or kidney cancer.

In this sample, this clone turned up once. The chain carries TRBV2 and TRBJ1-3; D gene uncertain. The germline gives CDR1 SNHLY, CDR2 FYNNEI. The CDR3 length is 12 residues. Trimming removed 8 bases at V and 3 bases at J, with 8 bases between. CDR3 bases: TGTGCCAGCCGACTAGATGGAAACACCATATATTTT. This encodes CASRLDGNTIYF.

DNA of the CDR3: TGTGCCAGCAACAACCCAAGGGCCGGGGAGCTGTTTTTT. This gives the protein CASNNPRAGELFF. The V gene is TRBV7-8, the J gene TRBJ2-2; D gene uncertain. The germline CDR1 and CDR2 sequences are SGHVS and FQNEAQ. The ends were cut back, 7 bases at V and 6 bases at J, with 12 bases in the middle. The CDR3 consists of 13 residues.

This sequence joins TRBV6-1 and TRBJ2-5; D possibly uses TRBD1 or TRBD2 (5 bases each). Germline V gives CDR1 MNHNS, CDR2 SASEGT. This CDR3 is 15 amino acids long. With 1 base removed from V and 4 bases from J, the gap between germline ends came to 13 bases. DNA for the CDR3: TGTGCCAGCAGTGAAGGTTGGGGGATGGGAGAGACCCAGTACTTC. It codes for CASSEGWGMGETQYF.

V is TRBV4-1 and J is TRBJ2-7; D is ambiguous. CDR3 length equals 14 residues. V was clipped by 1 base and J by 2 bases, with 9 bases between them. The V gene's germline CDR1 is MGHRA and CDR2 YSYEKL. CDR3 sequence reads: CASSQGPGTYEQYF. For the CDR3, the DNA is TGCGCCAGCAGCCAAGGTCCGGGCACCTACGAGCAGTACTTC.

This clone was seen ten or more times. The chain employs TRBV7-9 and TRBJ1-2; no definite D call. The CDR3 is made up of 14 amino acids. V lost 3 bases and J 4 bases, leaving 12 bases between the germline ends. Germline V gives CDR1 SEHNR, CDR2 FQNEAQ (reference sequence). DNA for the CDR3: TGTGCCAGCAGCTTTCCGGAGGACCCCTATGGCTACACCTTC. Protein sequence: CASSFPEDPYGYTF. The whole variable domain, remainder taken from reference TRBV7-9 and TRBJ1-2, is DTGVSQNPRHKITKRGQNVTFRCDPISEHNRLYWYRQTLGQGPEFLTYFQNEAQLEKSRLLSDRFSAERPKGSFSTLEIQRTEQGDSAMYLCASSFPEDPYGYTFGSGTRLTVV.

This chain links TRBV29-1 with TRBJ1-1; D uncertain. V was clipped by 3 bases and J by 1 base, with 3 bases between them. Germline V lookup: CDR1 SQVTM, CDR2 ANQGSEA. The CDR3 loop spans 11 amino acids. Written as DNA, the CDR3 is TGCAGCGTTGAGGGGAACACTGAAGCTTTCTTT. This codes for CSVEGNTEAFF.

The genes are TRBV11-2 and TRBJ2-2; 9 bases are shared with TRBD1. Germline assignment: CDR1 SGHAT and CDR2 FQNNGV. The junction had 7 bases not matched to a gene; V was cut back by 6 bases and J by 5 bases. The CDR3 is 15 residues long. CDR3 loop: CASSRAGTGTGELFF. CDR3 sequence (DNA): TGTGCCAGCAGTAGAGCCGGGACAGGGACCGGGGAGCTGTTTTTT.

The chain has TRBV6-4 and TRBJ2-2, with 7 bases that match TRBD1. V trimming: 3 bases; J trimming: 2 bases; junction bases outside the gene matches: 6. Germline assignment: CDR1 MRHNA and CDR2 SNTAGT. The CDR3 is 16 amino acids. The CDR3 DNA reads TGTGCCAGCAGTGAAGTTGGGACAGACAACACCGGGGAGCTGTTTTTT. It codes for CASSEVGTDNTGELFF.

CDR3 sequence reads: CASSDWLDRQETQYF. CDR3 nucleotides: TGTGCCAGCAGCGATTGGTTGGACAGACAAGAGACCCAGTACTTC. The chain has TRBV28 and TRBJ2-5; weak D call: TRBD1 (6 bases). The CDR3 loop spans 15 amino acids. Trimming stripped 6 bases from V and 2 bases from J, with 16 bases between. Germline V CDR1 and CDR2: MDHEN, SYDVKM.

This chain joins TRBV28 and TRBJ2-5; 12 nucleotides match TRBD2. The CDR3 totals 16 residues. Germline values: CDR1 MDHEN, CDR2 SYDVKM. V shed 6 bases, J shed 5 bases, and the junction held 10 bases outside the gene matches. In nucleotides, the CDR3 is TGTGCCAGCAGAAGGACTAGCGGGGCAGCGGGGGAGACCCAGTACTTC. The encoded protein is CASRRTSGAAGETQYF.

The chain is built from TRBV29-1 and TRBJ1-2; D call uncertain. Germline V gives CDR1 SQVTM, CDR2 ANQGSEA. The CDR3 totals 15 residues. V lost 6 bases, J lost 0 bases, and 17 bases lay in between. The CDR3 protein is CSVSSPGNSNYGYTF. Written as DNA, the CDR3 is TGCAGCGTCTCTTCGCCGGGCAATTCTAACTATGGCTACACCTTC.

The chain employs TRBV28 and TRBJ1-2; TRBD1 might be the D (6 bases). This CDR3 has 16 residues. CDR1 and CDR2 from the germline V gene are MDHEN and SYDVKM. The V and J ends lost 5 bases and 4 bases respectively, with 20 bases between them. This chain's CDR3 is CASSQPLQVGGYGYTF. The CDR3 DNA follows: TGTGCCAGCAGTCAACCCCTTCAGGTAGGGGGCTATGGCTACACCTTC.

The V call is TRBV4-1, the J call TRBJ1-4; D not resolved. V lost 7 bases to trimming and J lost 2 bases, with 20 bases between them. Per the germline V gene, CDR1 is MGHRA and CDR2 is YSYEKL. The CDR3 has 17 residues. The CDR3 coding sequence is TGCGCCAGCACGGCCGGCCTGGCTAAAGGTACTAATGAAAAACTGTTTTTT. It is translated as CASTAGLAKGTNEKLFF.

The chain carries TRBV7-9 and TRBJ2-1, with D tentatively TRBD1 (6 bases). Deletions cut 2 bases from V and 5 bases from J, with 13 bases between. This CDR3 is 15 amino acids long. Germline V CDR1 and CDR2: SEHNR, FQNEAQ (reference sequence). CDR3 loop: CASSLSVGANNEQFF. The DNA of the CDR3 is TGTGCCAGCAGCTTAAGTGTGGGGGCAAACAATGAGCAGTTCTTC.

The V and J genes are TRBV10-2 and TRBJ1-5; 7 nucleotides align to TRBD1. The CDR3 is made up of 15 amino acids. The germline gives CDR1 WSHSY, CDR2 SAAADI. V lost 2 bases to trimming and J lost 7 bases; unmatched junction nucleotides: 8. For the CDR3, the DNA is TGCGCCAGCAGTGAGCACCGACAGGGTGCGCAGCCCCAGCATTTT. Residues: CASSEHRQGAQPQHF.

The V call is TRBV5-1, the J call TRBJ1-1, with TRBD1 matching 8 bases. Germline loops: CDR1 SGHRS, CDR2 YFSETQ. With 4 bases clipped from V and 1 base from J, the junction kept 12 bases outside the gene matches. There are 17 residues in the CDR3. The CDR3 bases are TGCGCCAGCAGCCCCATTAGAGGGGGGACAGGGAACACTGAAGCTTTCTTT. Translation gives CASSPIRGGTGNTEAFF.

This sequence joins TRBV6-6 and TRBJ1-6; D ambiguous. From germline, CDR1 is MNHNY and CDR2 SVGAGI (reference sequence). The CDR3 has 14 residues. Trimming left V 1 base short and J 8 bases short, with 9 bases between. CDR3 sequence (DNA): TGTGCCAGCAGTTACTATGAGGGTTATTCACCCCTCCACTTT. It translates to CASSYYEGYSPLHF.

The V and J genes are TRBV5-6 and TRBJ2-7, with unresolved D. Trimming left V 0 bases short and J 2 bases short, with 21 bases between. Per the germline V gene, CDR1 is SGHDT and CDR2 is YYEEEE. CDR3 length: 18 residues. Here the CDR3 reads CASSLVSPAATIPYEQYF. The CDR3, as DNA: TGTGCCAGCAGCTTGGTATCACCCGCAGCTACTATCCCCTACGAGCAGTACTTC.

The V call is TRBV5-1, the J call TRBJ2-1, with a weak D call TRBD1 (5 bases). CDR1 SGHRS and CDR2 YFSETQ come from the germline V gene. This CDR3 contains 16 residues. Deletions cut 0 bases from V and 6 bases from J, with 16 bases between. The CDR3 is CASSLASGSLGNEQFF. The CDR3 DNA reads TGCGCCAGCAGCTTGGCCTCAGGGTCCCTCGGCAATGAGCAGTTCTTC.

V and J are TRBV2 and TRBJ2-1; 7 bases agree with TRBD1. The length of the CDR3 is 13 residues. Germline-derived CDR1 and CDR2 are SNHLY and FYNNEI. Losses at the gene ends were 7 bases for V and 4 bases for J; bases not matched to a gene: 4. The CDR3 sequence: CASNLDRYNEQFF. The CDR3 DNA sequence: TGTGCCAGCAACTTGGACAGGTACAATGAGCAGTTCTTC.

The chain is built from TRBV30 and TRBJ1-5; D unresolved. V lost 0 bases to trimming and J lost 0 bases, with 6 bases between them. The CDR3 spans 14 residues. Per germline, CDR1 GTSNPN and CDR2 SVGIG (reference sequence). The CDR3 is CAWSVRDSNQPQHF. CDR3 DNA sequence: TGTGCCTGGAGTGTCAGAGATAGCAATCAGCCCCAGCATTTT.

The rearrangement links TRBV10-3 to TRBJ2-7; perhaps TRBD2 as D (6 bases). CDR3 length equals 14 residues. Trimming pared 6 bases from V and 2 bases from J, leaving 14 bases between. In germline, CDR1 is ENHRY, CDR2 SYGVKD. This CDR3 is CAISPGTGTYEQYF. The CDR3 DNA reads TGTGCCATCAGCCCCGGGACTGGGACCTACGAGCAGTACTTC.

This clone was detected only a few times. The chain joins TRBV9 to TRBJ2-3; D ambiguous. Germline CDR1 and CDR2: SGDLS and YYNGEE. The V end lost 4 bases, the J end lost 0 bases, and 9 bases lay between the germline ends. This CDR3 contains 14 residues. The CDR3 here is CASSPQPSTDTQYF. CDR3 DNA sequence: TGTGCCAGCAGCCCCCAGCCTAGCACAGATACGCAGTATTTT.

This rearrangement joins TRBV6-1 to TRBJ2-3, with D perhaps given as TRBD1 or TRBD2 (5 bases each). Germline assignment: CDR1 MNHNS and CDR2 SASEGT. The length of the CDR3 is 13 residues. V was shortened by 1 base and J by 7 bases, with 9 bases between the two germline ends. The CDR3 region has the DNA TGTGCCAGCAGTGAAGGTTGGGGACATACGCAGTATTTT. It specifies CASSEGWGHTQYF.

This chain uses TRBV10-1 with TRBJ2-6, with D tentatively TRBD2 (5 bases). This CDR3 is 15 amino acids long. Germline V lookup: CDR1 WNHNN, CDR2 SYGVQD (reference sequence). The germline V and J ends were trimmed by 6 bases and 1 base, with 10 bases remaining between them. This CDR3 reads CASSALVSGANVLTF. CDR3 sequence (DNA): TGCGCCAGCAGCGCACTAGTTTCTGGGGCCAACGTCCTGACTTTC.

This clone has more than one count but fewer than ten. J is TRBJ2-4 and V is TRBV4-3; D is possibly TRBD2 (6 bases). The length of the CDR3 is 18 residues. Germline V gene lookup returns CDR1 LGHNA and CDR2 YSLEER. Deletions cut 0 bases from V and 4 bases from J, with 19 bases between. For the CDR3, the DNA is TGCGCCAGCAGCCAAGATCGGGAGAGCCCGCCCAGTAAAAACATTCAGTACTTC. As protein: CASSQDRESPPSKNIQYF.